This TCR beta chain was captured by sequencing in a study of blood T cell repertoires in COVID-19. At the level of the study: Collection of acute and convalescent COVID-19 samples took place in the United States, Italy and Spain.

Germline V lookup: CDR1 SGHTA, CDR2 FQGTGA. The length of the CDR3 is 15 residues. V was pared by 9 bases and J by 4 bases, with 8 bases of the junction left unmatched. In the study's own analysis: Cell counts per sample came from amplifying reference gene primers. Measured with immunoSEQ multiplex PCR; TCRdb has only the in-frame clones, and not every one. The DNA was the basis for D and trimming; V, J and clone size are from that table. The table lists 92,000 or so clones, 60% to 80% of them singletons, with 13% to 15% in the top ten. The sequencing input was peripheral blood. This sequence originates from an elderly woman with acute or convalescent COVID-19. V is TRBV7-3 and J is TRBJ2-1, with 11 bases aligning to TRBD1. CDR3 in amino acids: CASSPGTGGYNEQFF. CDR3 in DNA: TGTGCCAGTTCGCCGGGGACAGGGGGTTACAATGAGCAGTTCTTC. Full variable domain (missing parts from reference TRBV7-3 and TRBJ2-1): GAGVSQTPSNKVTEKGKYVELRCDPISGHTALYWYRQSLGQGPEFLIYFQGTGAADDSGLPNDRFFAVRPEGSVSTLKIQRTERGDSAVYLCASSPGTGGYNEQFFGPGTRLTVL.